Sequencing of this T cell receptor beta chain was carried out in a study of blood T cells in healthy people across ages. CDR3 length: 13 residues. V shed 3 bases and J shed 4 bases, with 9 bases lying between them. Germline V gene lookup returns CDR1 MGHDK and CDR2 SYGVNS. It was with a sample-barcoded 5' primer and a J-beta primer mix that a second PCR of about 6 to 12 cycles was run. TCRdb re-called the 5' RACE reads through MiXCR, storing one row per CDR3 protein. This sample has roughly 1.6 million distinct CDR3 sequences; around 35% occur once, and the top ten carry around 10%. The sequencing input was blood. The sequence derives from a young woman in good health. V is TRBV25-1 and J is TRBJ1-2; possible D gene TRBD1, 5 bases. The CDR3 DNA reads TGTGCCAGCAGTGATGGTGGGGGCTATGGCTACACCTTC. Protein product: CASSDGGGYGYTF.